The 8 T cell receptor beta chains reported below all come from one sample, sequenced in a study of neoadjuvant anti-PD-1 for oral cavity cancer. The data were produced by immunoSEQ multiplex PCR, yet TCRdb's version contains in-frame clones alone and is incomplete. Of tens of thousands of clones detected, roughly 84% appear once; the ten largest clones hold 3% to 4%. Time point specified: after neoadjuvant nivolumab, at surgical resection. This specimen consisted of PBMCs, obtained after nivolumab (anti-PD-1) treatment. The receptors shown here come from a person between 35 and 79 years old with oral cavity squamous cell carcinoma.

The chain employs TRBV29-1 and TRBJ2-5; TRBD2 matches at 11 bases. There are 14 residues in the CDR3. Germline V gives CDR1 SQVTM, CDR2 ANQGSEA. V shed 3 bases, J shed 8 bases, and the junction held 8 bases outside the gene matches. CDR3 region: CSVDLTSGVATQYF. The DNA for the CDR3 is TGCAGCGTTGACTTGACTAGCGGGGTTGCAACCCAGTACTTC.

The chain combines TRBV29-1 with TRBJ1-1; D is perhaps TRBD1 (6 bases). Germline V gene lookup returns CDR1 SQVTM and CDR2 ANQGSEA. The length of the CDR3 is 12 residues. With 3 bases removed from V and 4 bases from J, the gap between germline ends came to 9 bases. DNA for the CDR3: TGCAGCGTTGATAGGGGGGGCACTGAAGCTTTCTTT. The encoded protein is CSVDRGGTEAFF.

The table lists this clone with a few counts. J is TRBJ2-3 and V is TRBV5-1; TRBD2 aligns across 11 bases. The germline V gene encodes CDR1 SGHRS and CDR2 YFSETQ. The length of the CDR3 is 15 residues. J was trimmed by 0 bases and V by 4 bases; bases with no gene match: 1. The CDR3 protein is CASSRTSGSTDTQYF. The CDR3 DNA is TGCGCCAGCAGCAGGACTAGCGGGAGCACAGATACGCAGTATTTT.

CDR3 in DNA: TGTGCCAGCATGCTCAACACGGGGGAAAAACTGTTTTTT. It codes for CASMLNTGEKLFF. The rearrangement links TRBV10-3 to TRBJ1-4; no definite D call. The V gene lost 10 bases and the J gene lost 8 bases, with 17 bases spanning the gap. Germline V gene lookup returns CDR1 ENHRY and CDR2 SYGVKD. The CDR3 runs 13 residues.

The rearrangement joins TRBV14 to TRBJ2-1; TRBD1 or TRBD2 may be the D gene (5 bases each). Trimming left V 1 base short and J 6 bases short, with 13 bases between. Germline assignment: CDR1 SGHDN and CDR2 FVKESK. The CDR3 is 15 residues long. The CDR3 loop reads CASSQGFLGGNEQFF. CDR3 coding DNA: TGTGCCAGCAGCCAAGGTTTCCTTGGGGGCAATGAGCAGTTCTTC.

The chain joins TRBV9 to TRBJ1-2; D may be TRBD1 (5 bases). CDR3 length: 15 residues. Germline values: CDR1 SGDLS, CDR2 YYNGEE. V lost 0 bases, J lost 4 bases, and 13 bases lay in between. CDR3 residues: CASSVGTGTGYGYTF. In DNA form, the CDR3 reads TGTGCCAGCAGCGTAGGAACAGGCACGGGCTATGGCTACACCTTC.

The chain combines TRBV6-6 with TRBJ2-1, with 7 bases that match TRBD2. Germline assignment: CDR1 MNHNY and CDR2 SVGAGI (reference sequence). The CDR3 sequence is 13 residues long. V lost 6 bases to trimming and J lost 6 bases; unmatched junction nucleotides: 5. The chain's CDR3 is CASSPLAPNEQFF. The CDR3 nucleotides are TGTGCCAGCAGCCCACTAGCGCCCAATGAGCAGTTCTTC.

This clone was counted many times. V usage is TRBV9 and J usage is TRBJ2-3; no reliable D call. Germline CDR1 SGDLS, CDR2 YYNGEE. V lost 4 bases and J 4 bases, leaving 13 bases between the germline ends. This CDR3 is built from 14 residues. CDR3 coding DNA: TGTGCCAGCAGCCCCGATCGGGTCCCAGATACGCAGTATTTT. It is translated as CASSPDRVPDTQYF.